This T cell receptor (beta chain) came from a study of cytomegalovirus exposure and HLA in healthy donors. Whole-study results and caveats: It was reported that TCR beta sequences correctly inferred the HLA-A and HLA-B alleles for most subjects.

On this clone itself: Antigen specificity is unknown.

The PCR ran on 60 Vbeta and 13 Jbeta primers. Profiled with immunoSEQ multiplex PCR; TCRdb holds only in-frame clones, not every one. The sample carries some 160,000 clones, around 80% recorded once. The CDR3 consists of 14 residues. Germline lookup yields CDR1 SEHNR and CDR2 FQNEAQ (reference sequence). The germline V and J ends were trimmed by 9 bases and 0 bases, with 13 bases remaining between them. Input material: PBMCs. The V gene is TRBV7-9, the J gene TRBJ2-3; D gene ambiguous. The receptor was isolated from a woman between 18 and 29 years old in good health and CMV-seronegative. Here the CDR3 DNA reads TGTGCCAGTTCGATAGACATAAGCACAGATACGCAGTATTTT. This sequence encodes CASSIDISTDTQYF.